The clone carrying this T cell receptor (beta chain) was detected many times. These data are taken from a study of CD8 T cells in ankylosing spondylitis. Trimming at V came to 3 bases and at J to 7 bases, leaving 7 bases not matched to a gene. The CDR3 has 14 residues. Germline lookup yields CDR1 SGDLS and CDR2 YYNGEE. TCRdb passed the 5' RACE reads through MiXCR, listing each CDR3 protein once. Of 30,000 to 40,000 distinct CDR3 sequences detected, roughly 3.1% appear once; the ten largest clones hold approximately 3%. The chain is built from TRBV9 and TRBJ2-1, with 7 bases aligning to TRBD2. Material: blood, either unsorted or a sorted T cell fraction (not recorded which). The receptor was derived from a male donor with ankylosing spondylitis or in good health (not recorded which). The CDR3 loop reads CASSGGLEFNEQFF. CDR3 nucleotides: TGTGCCAGCAGCGGTGGACTAGAATTTAATGAGCAGTTCTTC.